Below, 6 T cell receptor beta chains from the same sample are listed, as sequenced in a study of CD8 T cells in ankylosing spondylitis. Study conclusions and caveats: It appeared that ankylosing spondylitis blood was characterized by a TCR beta motif of several highly homologous variants.

TCRdb analysed the 5' RACE reads with MiXCR anew, one entry per CDR3 protein. Here the sample spans around 770,000 distinct CDR3 sequences, 12% being singletons. For these TCRs, the target antigens are not known. Sample: blood, either unsorted or a sorted T cell fraction (not recorded which). All receptors derive from a male donor with ankylosing spondylitis.

A few counts support this clonotype. The rearrangement uses TRBV6-2 or TRBV6-3 and TRBJ2-2, with D unresolved. The V end lost 2 bases, the J end lost 7 bases, and 8 bases lay between the germline ends. CDR1 is MNHEY, CDR2 SVGEGT, per germline. The length of the CDR3 is 13 residues. CDR3 residues: CASSYPRRGELFF. CDR3 coding DNA: TGTGCCAGCAGTTACCCCCGCCGCGGGGAGCTGTTTTTT.

The chain recombines TRBV6-4 with TRBJ2-6; D uncertain. Germline V gene sequence: CDR1 MRHNA, CDR2 SNTAGT. V was trimmed by 4 bases and J by 0 bases, leaving 13 bases between them. The CDR3 is made up of 17 amino acids. The CDR3 spells CASSGQVYYSGANVLTF. CDR3 in DNA: TGTGCCAGCAGTGGGCAGGTATACTACTCTGGGGCCAACGTCCTGACTTTC.

The chain employs TRBV20-1 and TRBJ2-1; 8 nucleotides line up with TRBD2. CDR3 length equals 14 residues. Germline-derived CDR1 and CDR2 are DFQATT and SNEGSKA (reference sequence). The trim removed 6 bases at V and 6 bases at J, leaving 10 bases unmatched. The CDR3 here is CSARSGSSPNEQFF. The CDR3 DNA follows: TGCAGTGCCCGAAGCGGGAGTTCCCCCAATGAGCAGTTCTTC.

This clonotype was seen only a few times. The chain has TRBV18 and TRBJ2-2; 8 bases line up with TRBD2. V was pared by 3 bases and J by 2 bases, with 5 bases of the junction left unmatched. CDR3 length: 16 amino acids. The germline V gene has CDR1 KGHSH and CDR2 LQKENI. Written as DNA, the CDR3 is TGTGCCAGCTCACCCAGCGGGAGAGGAAACACCGGGGAGCTGTTTTTT. This encodes CASSPSGRGNTGELFF. The variable domain in full, with the rest retrieved from reference TRBV18 and TRBJ2-2, is NAGVMQNPRHLVRRRGQEARLRCSPMKGHSHVYWYRQLPEEGLKFMVYLQKENIIDESGMPKERFSAEFPKEGPSILRIQQVVRGDSAAYFCASSPSGRGNTGELFFGEGSRLTVL.

The V and J genes are TRBV11-2 and TRBJ2-1, with D perhaps being TRBD1 or TRBD2 (5 bases each). Germline V CDR1 and CDR2: SGHAT, FQNNGV. The CDR3 runs to 15 residues. V was cut by 4 bases and J by 4 bases, with 14 bases left in between. CDR3 sequence: CASSYTLGTYNEQFF. Written as DNA, the CDR3 is TGTGCCAGCAGCTACACCCTCGGGACGTACAATGAGCAGTTCTTC.

This clonotype was picked up one time. The rearrangement joins TRBV24-1 to TRBJ2-6, with 7 bases that match TRBD1. The CDR3 covers 16 residues. Germline CDR1 KGHDR, CDR2 SFDVKD. V dropped 3 bases and J dropped 2; count of bases not matched to a gene: 3. The CDR3 loop is CATSDIDRAGANVLTF. The CDR3 coding sequence is TGTGCCACCAGTGATATTGACAGGGCTGGGGCCAACGTCCTGACTTTC.